The present TCR beta chain was sequenced within a study of T cells in Graves' hyperthyroidism and ophthalmopathy. This clonotype has ten or more counts. Trimming cost V 7 bases and J 3 bases; bases outside gene matches: 6. CDR1 and CDR2 (germline): SQVTM, ANQGSEA. This CDR3 comprises 12 residues. RNA transcripts provided the source from which TCR beta CDR3 regions were amplified. Researchers ran a first-round RT-PCR on the TCR CDR3 using the HTBI primer set. TCRdb itself ran the multiplex PCR reads through MiXCR, one entry per CDR3 protein. The data contain around 300,000 distinct CDR3 sequences, approximately 13% of them singletons.

This clonotype was obtained from a woman between 40 and 50 years old with Graves' hyperthyroidism. The material sequenced was blood. This rearrangement joins TRBV29-1 to TRBJ2-7; TRBD1 aligns across 7 bases. CDR3 DNA sequence: TGCAGCGCCCGACAGGGAGACTACGAGCAGTACTTC. This translates into CSARQGDYEQYF.